This paragraph reports one T cell receptor beta chain. What antigen it recognizes has not been identified. The sequencing machine was an Illumina HiSeq 2000. The TCR beta cDNA libraries were made using 5'RACE template switching, a step that added both a universal primer site and unique molecular identifiers. Priming for cDNA synthesis came from the TCR beta constant segment, and two successive PCR amplification steps followed. As for the authors' bioinformatics: MIGEC was used to demultiplex reads and group reads by UMI, and MiTCR was used to assemble and quantify clonotypes. To exclude erroneous sequences, any TCR cDNA sequence not supported by at least two reads was discarded. Downstream repertoire analysis used the tcR package, and clonotypes were matched across fractions by CDR3 nucleotide sequence plus V segment. Antigen specificity was annotated against VDJdb with VDJmatch, allowing one amino acid substitution in CDR3. TCRdb reprocessed the reads and assigns one entry to each CDR3 protein sequence, leaving out DNA. What appears here as the V and J calls and clone size reflects TCRdb's work, not the paper's. This sample's table carries approximately 150,000 distinct CDR3 sequences. The biggest ten clones account for 15% to 20% of the sample.

From the cysteine through the phenylalanine, the CDR3 covers 17 amino acids. No DNA accompanies this entry. The CDR1 and CDR2 encoded by the germline V gene are SGHAT and FQNNGV. The sample originates from a study of T cells expressing NK-cell markers (dated by TCRdb to 2020 to 2022). General notes on the study: In sorted CD3+CD56+NKG2C+, CD3+CD56+NKG2C- and CD3+CD56-NKG2C+ T-cell subsets from several donors, TCR beta-chain repertoires were profiled. Of the eight sequenced donors, seven were found to be HCMV-seropositive and one was found to be HCMV-seronegative. The study sequenced eight donors, all healthy volunteers chosen at random: three men and five women. Sequencing of the libraries produced 2 x 150 bp reads on Illumina HiSeq 2000/2500, MiSeq or NextSeq.

HCMV-specific IgG was detected in serum with a commercial ELISA kit to determine HCMV serostatus. Ficoll density gradient centrifugation was used to isolate peripheral blood mononuclear cells from blood. General conclusions and limits of the study: In more than five donors, the dominant CD3+CD56+NKG2C+ clonotypes were found to rank among the top 10 CD8+ clonotypes and to make up about 1.0-7.5% of CD8+ T cells. Those dominant clonotypes were again the most abundant among CD3+CD56-NKG2C+ cells in a handful of donors, at about 25-60.1%. It remained unclear whether the expanded NKG2C-expressing T cell clones were specific for HCMV antigens.

This sequence uses TRBV11-2 and TRBJ2-3; absent DNA, TCRdb's TRBD2 call cannot be checked. Sequenced sample: blood T cells: a sorted CD56 or NKG2C T cell subset, CD4+ or CD8+ T cells, or bulk PBMC T cells (not recorded which). This clonotype was obtained from a woman between 18 and 70 years old in good health. The CDR3 in this case is CASSPGTSLWSTDTQYF.